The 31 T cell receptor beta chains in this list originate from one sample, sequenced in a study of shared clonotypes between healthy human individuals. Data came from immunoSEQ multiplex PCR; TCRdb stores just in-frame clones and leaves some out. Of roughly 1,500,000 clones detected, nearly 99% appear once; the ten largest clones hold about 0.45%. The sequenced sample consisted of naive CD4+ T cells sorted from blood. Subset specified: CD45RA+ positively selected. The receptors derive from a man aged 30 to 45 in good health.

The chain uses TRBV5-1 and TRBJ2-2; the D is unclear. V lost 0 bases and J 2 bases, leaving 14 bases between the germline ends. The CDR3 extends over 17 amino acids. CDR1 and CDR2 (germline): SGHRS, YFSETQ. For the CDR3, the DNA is TGCGCCAGCAGCTTGGACAATCGACTCCCAAACACCGGGGAGCTGTTTTTT. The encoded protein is CASSLDNRLPNTGELFF. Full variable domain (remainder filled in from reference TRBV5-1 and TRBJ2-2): KAGVTQTPRYLIKTRGQQVTLSCSPISGHRSVSWYQQTPGQGLQFLFEYFSETQRNKGNFPGRFSGRQFSNSRSEMNVSTLELGDSALYLCASSLDNRLPNTGELFFGEGSRLTVL.

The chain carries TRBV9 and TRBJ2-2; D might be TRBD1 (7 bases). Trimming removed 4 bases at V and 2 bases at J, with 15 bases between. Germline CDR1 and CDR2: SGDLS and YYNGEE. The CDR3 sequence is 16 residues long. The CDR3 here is CASSPRQGGNTGELFF. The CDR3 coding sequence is TGTGCCAGCAGCCCCCGACAGGGAGGAAACACCGGGGAGCTGTTTTTT.

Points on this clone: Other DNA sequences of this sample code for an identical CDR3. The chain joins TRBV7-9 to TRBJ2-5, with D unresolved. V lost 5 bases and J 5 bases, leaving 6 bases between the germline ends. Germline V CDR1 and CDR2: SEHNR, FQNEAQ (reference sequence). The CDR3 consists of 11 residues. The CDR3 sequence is CASSREETQYF. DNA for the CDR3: TGTGCCAGCAGCAGAGAGGAGACCCAGTACTTC.

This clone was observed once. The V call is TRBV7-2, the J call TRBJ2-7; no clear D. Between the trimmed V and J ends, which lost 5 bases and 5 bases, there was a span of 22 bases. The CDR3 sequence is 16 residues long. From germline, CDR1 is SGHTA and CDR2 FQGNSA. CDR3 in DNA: TGTGCCAGCAGCCGACCCCACGACTCGCTCCTTGACGAGCAGTACTTC. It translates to CASSRPHDSLLDEQYF.

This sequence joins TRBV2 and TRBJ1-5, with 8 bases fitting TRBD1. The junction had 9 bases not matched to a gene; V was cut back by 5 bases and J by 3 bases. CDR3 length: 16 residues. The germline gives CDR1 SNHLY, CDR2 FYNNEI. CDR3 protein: CASSREAGQVNQPQHF. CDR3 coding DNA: TGTGCCAGCAGTCGAGAGGCGGGACAGGTCAATCAGCCCCAGCATTTT.

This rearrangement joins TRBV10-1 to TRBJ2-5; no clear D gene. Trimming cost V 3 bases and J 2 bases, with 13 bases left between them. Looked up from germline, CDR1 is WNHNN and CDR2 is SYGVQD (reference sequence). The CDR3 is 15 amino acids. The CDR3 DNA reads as TGCGCCAGCAGTGATCGGCTCGGCGAACAAGAGACCCAGTACTTC. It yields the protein CASSDRLGEQETQYF.

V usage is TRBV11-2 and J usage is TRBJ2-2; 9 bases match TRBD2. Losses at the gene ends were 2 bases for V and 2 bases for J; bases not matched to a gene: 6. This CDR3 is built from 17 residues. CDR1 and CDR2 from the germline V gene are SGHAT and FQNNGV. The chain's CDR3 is CASSLYSGRVNTGELFF. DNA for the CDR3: TGTGCCAGCAGCTTATATAGCGGGAGAGTAAACACCGGGGAGCTGTTTTTT.

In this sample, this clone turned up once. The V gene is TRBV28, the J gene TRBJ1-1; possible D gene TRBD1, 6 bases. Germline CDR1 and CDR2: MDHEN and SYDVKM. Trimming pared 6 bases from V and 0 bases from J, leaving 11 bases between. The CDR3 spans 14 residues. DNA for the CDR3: TGTGCCAGCAGGTTGGACAGACTGAACACTGAAGCTTTCTTT. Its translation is CASRLDRLNTEAFF.

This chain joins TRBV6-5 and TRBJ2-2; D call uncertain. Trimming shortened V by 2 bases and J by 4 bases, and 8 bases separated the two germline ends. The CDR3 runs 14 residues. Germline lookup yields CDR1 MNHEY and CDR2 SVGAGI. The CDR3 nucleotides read TGTGCCAGCAGTTACCTGACAAGCACCGGGGAGCTGTTTTTT. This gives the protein CASSYLTSTGELFF.

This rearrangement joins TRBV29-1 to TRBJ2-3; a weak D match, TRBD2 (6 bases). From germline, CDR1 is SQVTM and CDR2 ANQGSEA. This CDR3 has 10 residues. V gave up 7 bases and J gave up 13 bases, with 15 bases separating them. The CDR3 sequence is CSGTGGREYF. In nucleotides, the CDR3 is TGCAGCGGGACCGGAGGGAGAGAGTATTTT.

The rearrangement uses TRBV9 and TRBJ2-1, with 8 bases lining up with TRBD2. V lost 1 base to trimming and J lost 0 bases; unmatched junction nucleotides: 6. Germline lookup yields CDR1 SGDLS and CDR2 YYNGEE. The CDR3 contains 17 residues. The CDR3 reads CASSVSPGGPSYNEQFF. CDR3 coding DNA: TGTGCCAGCAGCGTATCCCCGGGAGGGCCCTCCTACAATGAGCAGTTCTTC.

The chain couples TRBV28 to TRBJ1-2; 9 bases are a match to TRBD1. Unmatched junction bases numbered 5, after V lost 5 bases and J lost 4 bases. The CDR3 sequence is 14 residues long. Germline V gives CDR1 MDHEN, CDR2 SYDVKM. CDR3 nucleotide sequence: TGTGCCAGCAGTCTATACAGGGGGCCCTATGGCTACACCTTC. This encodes CASSLYRGPYGYTF.

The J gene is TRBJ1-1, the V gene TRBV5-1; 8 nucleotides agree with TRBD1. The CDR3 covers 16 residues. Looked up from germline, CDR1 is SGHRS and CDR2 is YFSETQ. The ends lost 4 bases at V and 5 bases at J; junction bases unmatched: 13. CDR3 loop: CASSPVRLGQGTEAFF. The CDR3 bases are TGCGCCAGCAGCCCGGTACGGCTCGGACAGGGTACTGAAGCTTTCTTT.

CDR3 protein: CASSFVVGGPPLGNTEAFF. For the CDR3, the DNA is TGTGCCAGCAGCTTTGTGGTAGGGGGCCCACCGCTTGGAAACACTGAAGCTTTCTTT. The chain joins TRBV5-5 to TRBJ1-1, with 7 nucleotides matching TRBD1. Losses at the gene ends were 2 bases for V and 2 bases for J; bases not matched to a gene: 18. Germline V gives CDR1 SGHKS, CDR2 YYEKEE (reference sequence). The CDR3 covers 19 residues.

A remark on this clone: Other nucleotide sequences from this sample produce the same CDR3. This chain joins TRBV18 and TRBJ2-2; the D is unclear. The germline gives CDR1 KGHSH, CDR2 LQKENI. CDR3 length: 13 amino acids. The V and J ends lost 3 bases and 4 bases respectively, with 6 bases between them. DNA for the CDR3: TGTGCCAGCTCACCCATTGGCACCGGGGAGCTGTTTTTT. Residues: CASSPIGTGELFF.

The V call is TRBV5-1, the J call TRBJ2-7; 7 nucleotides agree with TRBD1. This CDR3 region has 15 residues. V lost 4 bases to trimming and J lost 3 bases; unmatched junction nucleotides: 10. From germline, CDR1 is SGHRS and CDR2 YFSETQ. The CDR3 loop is CASSMGMGQYYEQYF. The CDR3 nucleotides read TGCGCCAGCAGCATGGGGATGGGACAGTACTACGAGCAGTACTTC.

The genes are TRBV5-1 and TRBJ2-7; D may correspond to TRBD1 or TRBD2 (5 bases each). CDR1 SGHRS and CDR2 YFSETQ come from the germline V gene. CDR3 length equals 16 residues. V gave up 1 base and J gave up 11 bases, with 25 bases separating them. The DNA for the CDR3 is TGCGCCAGCAGCTTGAATGGTGCAGGGACCCCCGAGGAGAAGTACTTC. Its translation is CASSLNGAGTPEEKYF.

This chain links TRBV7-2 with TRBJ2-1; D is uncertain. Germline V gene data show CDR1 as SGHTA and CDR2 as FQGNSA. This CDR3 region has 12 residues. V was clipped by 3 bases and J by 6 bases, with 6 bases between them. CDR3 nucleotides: TGTGCCAGCAGCTTTAAGGGCAATGAGCAGTTCTTC. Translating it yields CASSFKGNEQFF. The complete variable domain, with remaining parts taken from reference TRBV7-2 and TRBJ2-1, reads GAGVSQSPSNKVTEKGKDVELRCDPISGHTALYWYRQSLGQGLEFLIYFQGNSAPDKSGLPSDRFSAERTGGSVSTLTIQRTQQEDSAVYLCASSFKGNEQFFGPGTRLTVL.

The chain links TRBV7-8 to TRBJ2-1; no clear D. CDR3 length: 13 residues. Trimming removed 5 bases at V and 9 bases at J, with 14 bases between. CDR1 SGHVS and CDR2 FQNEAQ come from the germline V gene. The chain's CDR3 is CASSRDFISEQFF. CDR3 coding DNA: TGTGCCAGCAGCAGAGATTTTATCTCTGAGCAGTTCTTC.

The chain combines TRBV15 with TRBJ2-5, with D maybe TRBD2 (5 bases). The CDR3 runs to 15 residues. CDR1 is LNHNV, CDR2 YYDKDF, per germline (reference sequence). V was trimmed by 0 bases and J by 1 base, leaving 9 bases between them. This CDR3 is CATSREYGGQETQYF. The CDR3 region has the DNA TGTGCCACCAGCAGAGAATATGGAGGCCAAGAGACCCAGTACTTC. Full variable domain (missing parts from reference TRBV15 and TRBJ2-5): DAMVIQNPRYQVTQFGKPVTLSCSQTLNHNVMYWYQQKSSQAPKLLFHYYDKDFNNEADTPDNFQSRRPNTSFCFLDIRSPGLGDTAMYLCATSREYGGQETQYFGPGTRLLVL.

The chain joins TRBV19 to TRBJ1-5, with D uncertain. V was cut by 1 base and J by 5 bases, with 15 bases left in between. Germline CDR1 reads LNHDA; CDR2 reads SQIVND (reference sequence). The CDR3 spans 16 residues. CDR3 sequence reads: CASSIGRTFPHQPQHF. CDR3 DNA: TGTGCCAGTAGTATAGGAAGGACTTTCCCTCATCAGCCCCAGCATTTT.

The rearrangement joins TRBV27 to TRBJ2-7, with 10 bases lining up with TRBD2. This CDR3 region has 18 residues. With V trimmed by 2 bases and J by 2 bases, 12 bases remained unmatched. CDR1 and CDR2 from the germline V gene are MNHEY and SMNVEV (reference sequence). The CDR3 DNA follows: TGTGCCAGCAGTTTAACGCTAGCGGGAGAAACTAACCCCTACGAGCAGTACTTC. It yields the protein CASSLTLAGETNPYEQYF.

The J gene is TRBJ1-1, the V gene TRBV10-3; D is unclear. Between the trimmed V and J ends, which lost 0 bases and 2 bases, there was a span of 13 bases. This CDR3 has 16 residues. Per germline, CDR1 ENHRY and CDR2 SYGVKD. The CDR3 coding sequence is TGTGCCATCAGTGAGTCGATGGGCCTGGTAAACACTGAAGCTTTCTTT. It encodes CAISESMGLVNTEAFF.

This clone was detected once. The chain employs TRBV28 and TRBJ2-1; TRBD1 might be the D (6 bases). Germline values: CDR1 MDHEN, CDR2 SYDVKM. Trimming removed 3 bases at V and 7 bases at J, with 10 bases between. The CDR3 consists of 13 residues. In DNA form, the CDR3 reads TGTGCCAGCAGTTTGCAGGGGTCTAATGAGCAGTTCTTC. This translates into CASSLQGSNEQFF.

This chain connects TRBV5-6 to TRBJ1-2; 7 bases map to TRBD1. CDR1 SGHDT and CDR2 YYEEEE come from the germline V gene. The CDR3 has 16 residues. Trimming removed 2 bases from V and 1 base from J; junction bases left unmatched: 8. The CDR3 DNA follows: TGTGCCAGCAGCTTCGAACTGACAGGGCTTAACTATGGCTACACCTTC. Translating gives CASSFELTGLNYGYTF.

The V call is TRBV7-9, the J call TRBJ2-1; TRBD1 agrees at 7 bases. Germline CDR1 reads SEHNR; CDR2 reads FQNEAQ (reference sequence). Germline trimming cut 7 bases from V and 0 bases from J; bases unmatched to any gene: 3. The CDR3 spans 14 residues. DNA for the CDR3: TGTGCCAGCATACGGGACAGCTCCTACAATGAGCAGTTCTTC. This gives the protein CASIRDSSYNEQFF.

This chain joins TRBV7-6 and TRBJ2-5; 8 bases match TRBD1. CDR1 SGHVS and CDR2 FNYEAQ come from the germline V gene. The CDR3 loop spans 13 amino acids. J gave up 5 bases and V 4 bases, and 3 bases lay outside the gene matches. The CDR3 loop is CASSSGGVETQYF. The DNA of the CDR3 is TGTGCCAGCAGCTCAGGGGGCGTGGAGACCCAGTACTTC.

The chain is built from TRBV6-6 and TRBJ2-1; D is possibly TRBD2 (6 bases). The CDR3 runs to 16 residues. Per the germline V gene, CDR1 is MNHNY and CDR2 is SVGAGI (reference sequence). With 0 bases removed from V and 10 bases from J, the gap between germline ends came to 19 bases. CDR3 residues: CASSYSEGVPPGEQFF. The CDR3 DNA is TGTGCCAGCAGTTACTCGGAGGGCGTACCCCCTGGGGAGCAGTTCTTC.

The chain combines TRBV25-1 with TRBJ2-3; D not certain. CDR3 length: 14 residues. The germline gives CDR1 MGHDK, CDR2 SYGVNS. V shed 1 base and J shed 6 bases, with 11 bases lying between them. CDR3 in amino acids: CASSESWVADTQYF. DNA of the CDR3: TGTGCCAGCAGTGAATCATGGGTTGCGGATACGCAGTATTTT.

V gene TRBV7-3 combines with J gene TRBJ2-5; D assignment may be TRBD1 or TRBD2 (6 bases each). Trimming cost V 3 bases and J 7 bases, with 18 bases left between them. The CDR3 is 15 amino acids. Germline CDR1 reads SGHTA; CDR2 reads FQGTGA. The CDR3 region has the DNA TGTGCCAGCAGCTTTAACGCGGGGAGAGGGGGGACCCAGTACTTC. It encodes CASSFNAGRGGTQYF.

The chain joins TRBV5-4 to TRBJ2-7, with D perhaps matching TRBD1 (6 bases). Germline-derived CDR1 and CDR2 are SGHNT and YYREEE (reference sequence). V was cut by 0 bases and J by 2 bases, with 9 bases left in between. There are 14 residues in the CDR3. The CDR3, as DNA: TGTGCCAGCAGCTTGGCAGGACAGACCTACGAGCAGTACTTC. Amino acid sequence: CASSLAGQTYEQYF.